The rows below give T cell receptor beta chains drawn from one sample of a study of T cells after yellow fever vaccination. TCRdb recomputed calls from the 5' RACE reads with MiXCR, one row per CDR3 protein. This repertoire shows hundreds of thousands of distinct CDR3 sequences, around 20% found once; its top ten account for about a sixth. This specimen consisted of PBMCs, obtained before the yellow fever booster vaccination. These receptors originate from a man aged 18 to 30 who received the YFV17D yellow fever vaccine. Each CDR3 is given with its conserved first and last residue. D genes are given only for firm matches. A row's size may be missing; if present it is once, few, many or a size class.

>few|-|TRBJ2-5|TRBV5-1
CASSLWQQQETQYF
TGCGCCAGCAGCTTGTGGCAACAACAAGAGACCCAGTACTTC
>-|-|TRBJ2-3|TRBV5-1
CASSTSETDTQYF
TGCGCCAGCAGCACATCGGAGACAGATACGCAGTATTTT
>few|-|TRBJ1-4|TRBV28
CASRGMAGNEKLFF
TGTGCCAGCAGGGGGATGGCTGGGAATGAAAAACTGTTTTTT
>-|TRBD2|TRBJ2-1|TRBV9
CASSVVAGSYNEQFF
TGTGCCAGCAGCGTAGTAGCGGGGAGTTACAATGAGCAGTTCTTC
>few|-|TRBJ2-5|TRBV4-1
CASSQGAGAETQYF
TGCGCCAGCAGCCAAGGCGCTGGGGCAGAGACCCAGTACTTC
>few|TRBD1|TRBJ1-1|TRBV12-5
CASGFTGANTEAFF
TGTGCTAGTGGTTTCACAGGGGCCAACACTGAAGCTTTCTTT
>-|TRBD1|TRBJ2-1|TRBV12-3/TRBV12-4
CASSQTGAYNEQFF
TGTGCCAGCAGCCAGACAGGGGCTTACAATGAGCAGTTCTTC
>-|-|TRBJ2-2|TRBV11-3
CASSYDATGELIF
TGTGCCAGCAGCTACGACGCAACCGGGGAGCTGATTTTT
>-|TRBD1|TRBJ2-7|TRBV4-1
CASRWDRGYEQYF
TGCGCCAGCAGGTGGGACAGGGGCTACGAGCAGTACTTC
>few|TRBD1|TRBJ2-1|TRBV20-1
CSARGGQGVAGSSYNEQFF
TGCAGTGCTAGAGGTGGACAGGGGGTAGCGGGGAGCTCCTACAATGAGCAGTTCTTC
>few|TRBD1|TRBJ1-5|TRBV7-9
CASSEGAQPQHF
TGTGCCAGCAGCGAGGGGGCCCAGCCCCAGCATTTT
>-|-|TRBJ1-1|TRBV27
CASSFKENTEAFF
TGTGCCAGCAGTTTTAAGGAGAACACTGAAGCTTTCTTT
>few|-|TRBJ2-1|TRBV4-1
CASSHRDGDNEQFF
TGCGCCAGCAGCCACAGGGACGGGGACAATGAGCAGTTCTTC
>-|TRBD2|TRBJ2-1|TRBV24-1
CATSDYTAGLAGETYNEQFF
TGTGCCACCAGTGATTACACCGCGGGACTAGCGGGGGAAACCTACAATGAGCAGTTCTTC
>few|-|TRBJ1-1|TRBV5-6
CASSRGRGPEAFF
TGTGCCAGCAGCCGGGGCCGAGGGCCTGAAGCTTTCTTT
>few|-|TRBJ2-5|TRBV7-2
CASSRSRDQETQYF
TGTGCCAGCAGCCGGAGCAGGGACCAAGAGACCCAGTACTTC
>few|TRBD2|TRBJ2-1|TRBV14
CASSPTSGRGYNEQFF
TGTGCCAGCAGCCCCACTAGCGGGAGGGGATATAATGAGCAGTTCTTC
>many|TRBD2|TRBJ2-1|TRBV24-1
CATSDFPGGEDNEQFF
TGTGCCACCAGTGATTTCCCGGGGGGAGAGGACAATGAGCAGTTCTTC
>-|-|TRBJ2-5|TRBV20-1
CSARRDRAQETQYF
TGCAGTGCTAGAAGGGACCGAGCCCAAGAGACCCAGTACTTC
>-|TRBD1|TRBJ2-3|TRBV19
CASLSRDRYTDTQYF
TGTGCCAGCCTCAGCCGGGACAGATACACAGATACGCAGTATTTT
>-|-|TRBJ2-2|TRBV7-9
CASSRDGAATGELFF
TGTGCCAGCAGTCGGGACGGTGCGGCCACCGGGGAGCTGTTTTTT
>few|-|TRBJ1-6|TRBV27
CASSWGKISPLHF
TGTGCCAGCAGTTGGGGAAAGATTTCACCCCTCCACTTT
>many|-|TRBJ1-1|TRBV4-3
CASSQATGYPNTEAFF
TGCGCCAGCAGCCAAGCGACTGGATACCCTAACACTGAAGCTTTCTTT
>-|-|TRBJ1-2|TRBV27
CASSPAFHYGYTF
TGTGCCAGCAGTCCGGCCTTCCACTATGGCTACACCTTC
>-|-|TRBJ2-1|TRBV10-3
CAIRRGWRHEQFF
TGTGCCATCAGGAGAGGGTGGCGTCATGAGCAGTTCTTC
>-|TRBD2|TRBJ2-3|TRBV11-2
CASSLDPPLAGRQDTQYF
TGTGCCAGCAGCTTAGATCCGCCCCTAGCGGGGCGTCAAGATACGCAGTATTTT
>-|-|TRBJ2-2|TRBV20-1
CSARVPPRGDQTF
TGCAGTGCTAGAGTTCCTCCCCGGGGAGACCAAACATTT
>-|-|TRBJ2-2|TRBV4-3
CASSQDGPGELFF
TGCGCCAGCAGCCAAGATGGGCCCGGGGAGCTGTTTTTT
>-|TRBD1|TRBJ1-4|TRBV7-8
CASSEIQGGREKLFF
TGTGCCAGCAGCGAGATCCAGGGGGGACGTGAAAAACTGTTTTTT
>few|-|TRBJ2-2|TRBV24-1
CATSDWATGTGELFF
TGTGCCACCAGTGACTGGGCCACGGGGACCGGGGAGCTGTTTTTT
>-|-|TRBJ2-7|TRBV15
CATSRDPRGHEQYF
TGTGCCACCAGCAGAGATCCGCGGGGCCACGAGCAGTACTTC
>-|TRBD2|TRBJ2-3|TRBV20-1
CSATTSGGTDTQYF
TGCAGTGCTACCACTAGCGGGGGCACAGATACGCAGTATTTT
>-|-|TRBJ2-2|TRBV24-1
CATSVGSGELFF
TGTGCCACCAGTGTGGGGTCCGGGGAGCTGTTTTTT
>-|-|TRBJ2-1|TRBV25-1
CASSVYPDLYNEQFF
TGTGCCAGCTCAGTGTATCCCGACTTGTACAATGAGCAGTTCTTC
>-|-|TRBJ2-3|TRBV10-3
CAIGGQQPTDTQYF
TGTGCCATCGGTGGACAGCAACCCACAGATACGCAGTATTTT
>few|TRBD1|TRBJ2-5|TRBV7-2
CASSSRTGGQETQYF
TGTGCCAGCAGCTCCCGGACAGGGGGCCAAGAGACCCAGTACTTC
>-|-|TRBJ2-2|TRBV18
CASSPRDGVTGELFF
TGTGCCAGCTCACCAAGGGACGGGGTCACCGGGGAGCTGTTTTTT
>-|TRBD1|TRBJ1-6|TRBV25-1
CASSEFGTGENSPLHF
TGTGCCAGCAGTGAATTCGGGACAGGGGAGAATTCACCCCTCCACTTT
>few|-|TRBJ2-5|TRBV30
CAWSRGLEETQYF
TGTGCCTGGAGCAGGGGACTGGAGGAGACCCAGTACTTC
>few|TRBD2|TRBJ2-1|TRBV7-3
CASSPLAGGLYEQFF
TGTGCCAGCAGCCCACTAGCGGGGGGGTTGTATGAGCAGTTCTTC